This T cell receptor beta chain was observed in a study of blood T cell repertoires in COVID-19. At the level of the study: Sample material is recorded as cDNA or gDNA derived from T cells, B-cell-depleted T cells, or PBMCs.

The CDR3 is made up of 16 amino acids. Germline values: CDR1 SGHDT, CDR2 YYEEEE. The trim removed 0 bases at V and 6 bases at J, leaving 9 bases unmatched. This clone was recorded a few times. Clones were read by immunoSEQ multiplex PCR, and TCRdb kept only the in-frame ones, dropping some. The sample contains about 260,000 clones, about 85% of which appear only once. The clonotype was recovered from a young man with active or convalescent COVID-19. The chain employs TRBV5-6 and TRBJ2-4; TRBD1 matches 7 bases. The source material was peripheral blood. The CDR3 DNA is TGTGCCAGCAGCTTGGGTCCCGGGACAGACCTAAACATTCAGTACTTC. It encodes CASSLGPGTDLNIQYF.